This paragraph reports one TCR beta chain. From the RT-PCR reads, TCRdb called clonotypes with MiXCR, one entry per CDR3 protein. The sample records approximately 170,000 distinct CDR3 sequences, roughly 22% being singletons. The data are from a study of patients and donors after allogeneic stem cell transplantation. V shed 1 base and J shed 2 bases, with 16 bases lying between them. Per the germline V gene, CDR1 is LGHDT and CDR2 is YNNKEL (reference sequence). The CDR3 runs to 17 residues. The sequence was collected from a human donor who was either an allogeneic HSCT recipient or a stem cell or donor lymphocyte infusion donor (not recorded which). It is not recorded whose cells these are; they may come from a transplant donor. The rearrangement uses TRBV3-1 and TRBJ2-3; D is possibly TRBD2 (6 bases). The sample taken for sequencing was blood, either unsorted or a sorted T cell fraction (not recorded which). The CDR3 spells CASSQGGTSKFTDTQYF. DNA of the CDR3: TGTGCCAGCAGCCAAGGCGGAACTAGCAAGTTCACAGATACGCAGTATTTT.